The T cell receptor beta chain under discussion was sequenced for a study of CD8+CD57+ T cells in acquired aplastic anemia. Study context: Mean yield of DNA from sorted CD4+ and CD8+ cells was approximately 3 ug.

Germline CDR1 and CDR2: SQVTM and ANQGSEA. The CDR3 length is 20 residues, termini included. Researchers used genomic DNA as the template to profile TCR beta VDJ and CDR3. TCRdb called the reads again in MiXCR, with one record for every CDR3 protein. This sample has about 420,000 distinct CDR3 sequences; about two thirds occur once, and the top ten carry 4%. A word on this clonotype: No DNA is shown, since the ends of the CDR3 on it are uncertain; the CDR3 is the one TCRdb lists.

This sequence originates from a human donor in good health, serving as a control. The sequenced sample was sorted CD4+, CD8+, or CD8+CD57+ T cells (not recorded which) from PBMCs. The gene calls are TRBV29-1 and TRBJ1-2; no DNA check was done on the table's D call, TRBD1. CDR3 amino acids: CSVVARALAFFGQGAGGYTF.